The entry that follows covers one T cell receptor beta chain sequence. The antigen remains unidentified. This table comes from immunoSEQ multiplex PCR, and its TCRdb copy is limited to in-frame clones, with some not included. The data show about 10,000 clones, around 74% seen once. This specimen comes from a study of somatic mutations in cytotoxic T cells in rheumatoid arthritis. About the research overall: Flow cytometric sorting isolated some V beta antibody-stained T-cell populations at nearly 100% purity, and among them were V beta1+ cells that underwent TCRB sequencing.

Controls that were healthy consisted of blood donors whose median age was about 53 years (range about 21-75), with around 53% female. The study pulled out CD4+ and CD8+ cells with positive magnetic bead selection and then checked their purity by flow cytometry. V lost 2 bases to trimming and J lost 4 bases, with 9 bases between them. The CDR3 totals 13 residues. CDR1 and CDR2 (germline): KGHSH, LQKENI. Notes on the study in general: Unlike healthy controls, rheumatoid arthritis patients had CD8+ clonality that increased with age.

This TCR derives from a man aged 50 or older in good health. This chain uses TRBV18 with TRBJ2-7; D remains unclear. Sequences were obtained from CD8+ T cells sorted from blood. CDR3 nucleotides: TGTGCCAGCTCACCAACAGAAAGTTACGAGCAGTACTTC. It is translated as CASSPTESYEQYF.